The 24 T cell receptor beta chains reported below all come from one sample, sequenced in a study of cytomegalovirus exposure and HLA in healthy donors. Primers: 60 Vbeta forward and 13 Jbeta reverse. Method: immunoSEQ multiplex PCR; TCRdb's copy keeps in-frame clones and lacks some. The repertoire consists of some 150,000 clones, with about 72% occurring once and the leading ten covering roughly 2.5%. What was sequenced was PBMCs. The receptors were gathered from a human donor in good health.

CDR3 in DNA: TGTGCCAGCAGTGCTGACAACGGAGGGACCCAGTACTTC. This sequence encodes CASSADNGGTQYF. The chain combines TRBV6-5 with TRBJ2-5, with a tentative D call TRBD2 (5 bases). The CDR3 is made up of 13 amino acids. The V gene's germline CDR1 is MNHEY and CDR2 SVGAGI. The ends were cut back, 5 bases at V and 7 bases at J, with 14 bases in the middle.

The V and J genes are TRBV13 and TRBJ2-5; 11 bases map to TRBD2. The DNA end favors TRBJ2-7, so the J call may be wrong. The CDR3 contains 15 residues. Germline-derived CDR1 and CDR2 are PRHDT and FYEKMQ (reference sequence). CDR3 in DNA: TGTGCCAGCAGTATCGGGACTAGCGGCTCCTACGAGCAGTACTTC. Residues: CASSIGTSGSYEQYF.

The chain carries TRBV7-2 and TRBJ2-5, with 9 bases fitting TRBD2. CDR1 and CDR2 from the germline V gene are SGHTA and FQGNSA. This CDR3 region has 18 residues. Losses at the gene ends were 2 bases for V and 2 bases for J; bases not matched to a gene: 12. The chain's CDR3 is CASSLILYGGLAQETQYF. The CDR3 bases are TGTGCCAGCAGCTTAATTTTATACGGGGGACTAGCTCAAGAGACCCAGTACTTC. The full variable domain, completed using reference TRBV7-2 and TRBJ2-5, is GAGVSQSPSNKVTEKGKDVELRCDPISGHTALYWYRQSLGQGLEFLIYFQGNSAPDKSGLPSDRFSAERTGGSVSTLTIQRTQQEDSAVYLCASSLILYGGLAQETQYFGPGTRLLVL.

This chain joins TRBV9 and TRBJ1-5; perhaps TRBD1 as D (6 bases). CDR1 and CDR2 from the germline V gene are SGDLS and YYNGEE. The CDR3 covers 16 residues. Deletions cut 0 bases from V and 6 bases from J, with 16 bases between. The CDR3 bases are TGTGCCAGCAGCGTAGGGAGTGGGGGCGGCGGTCAGCCCCAGCATTTT. Translated, it gives CASSVGSGGGGQPQHF.

The chain recombines TRBV2 with TRBJ2-7, with TRBD2 matching 9 bases. Germline CDR1 reads SNHLY; CDR2 reads FYNNEI. This CDR3 comprises 16 residues. After removal of 4 bases from V and 3 bases from J, the junction contained 10 bases not matched to a gene. DNA of the CDR3: TGTGCCAGCAGTGGTCGTGTGAGCGGGGGGCGCTACGAGCAGTACTTC. It yields the protein CASSGRVSGGRYEQYF.

The chain has TRBV25-1 and TRBJ2-1; TRBD2 aligns across 10 bases. This CDR3 spans 15 amino acids. Per the germline V gene, CDR1 is MGHDK and CDR2 is SYGVNS. Trimming cost V 1 base and J 10 bases; bases outside gene matches: 7. CDR3: CASSELKASGGEQFF. DNA of the CDR3: TGTGCCAGCAGTGAATTGAAGGCTAGCGGGGGAGAGCAGTTCTTC.

This clone was seen only once. V and J are TRBV7-9 and TRBJ1-5; the D gene is possibly TRBD1 (6 bases). Germline CDR1 reads SEHNR; CDR2 reads FQNEAQ (reference sequence). V was cut by 3 bases and J by 2 bases, with 8 bases left in between. The CDR3 loop spans 14 amino acids. The CDR3 DNA is TGTGCCAGCAGCTTGGACAGCCGCAATCAGCCCCAGCATTTT. Translating gives CASSLDSRNQPQHF. Complete variable domain (other parts from reference TRBV7-9 and TRBJ1-5): DTGVSQNPRHKITKRGQNVTFRCDPISEHNRLYWYRQTLGQGPEFLTYFQNEAQLEKSRLLSDRFSAERPKGSFSTLEIQRTEQGDSAMYLCASSLDSRNQPQHFGDGTRLSIL.

The chain carries TRBV18 and TRBJ2-2; D unresolved. This CDR3 region has 14 residues. Germline values: CDR1 KGHSH, CDR2 LQKENI. With 3 bases removed from V and 6 bases from J, the gap between germline ends came to 11 bases. CDR3: CASSPIIEAGELFF. Here the CDR3 DNA reads TGTGCCAGCTCACCCATTATCGAGGCCGGGGAGCTGTTTTTT.

The chain has TRBV19 and TRBJ1-1; no reliable D call. The V and J ends lost 7 bases and 3 bases respectively, with 9 bases between them. The CDR3 runs to 12 residues. Germline V CDR1 and CDR2: LNHDA, SQIVND (reference sequence). The CDR3 sequence: CASNVEDTEAFF. The CDR3 region has the DNA TGTGCCAGTAACGTGGAGGACACTGAAGCTTTCTTT. Variable domain in full (rest from reference TRBV19 and TRBJ1-1): DGGITQSPKYLFRKEGQNVTLSCEQNLNHDAMYWYRQDPGQGLRLIYYSQIVNDFQKGDIAEGYSVSREKKESFPLTVTSAQKNPTAFYLCASNVEDTEAFFGQGTRLTVV.

The chain combines TRBV6-5 with TRBJ1-1; D unresolved. Deletions cut 8 bases from V and 0 bases from J, with 7 bases between. The germline gives CDR1 MNHEY, CDR2 SVGAGI. The CDR3 runs 12 residues. CDR3 sequence (DNA): TGTGCCAGCGGGGAGATGAACACTGAAGCTTTCTTT. This sequence encodes CASGEMNTEAFF.

The gene calls are TRBV7-6 and TRBJ1-3; TRBD1 is a possible D gene (5 bases). Trimming stripped 1 base from V and 3 bases from J, with 13 bases between. CDR3 length: 16 amino acids. Germline V gene sequence: CDR1 SGHVS, CDR2 FNYEAQ. The CDR3 protein is CASSLGGGVFGNTIYF. The DNA of the CDR3 is TGTGCCAGCAGCTTAGGTGGGGGGGTCTTTGGAAACACCATATATTTT.

This rearrangement joins TRBV6-4 to TRBJ1-6; TRBD1 matches 8 bases. The CDR3 runs 15 residues. Trimming at V came to 2 bases and at J to 8 bases, leaving 5 bases not matched to a gene. Germline values: CDR1 MRHNA, CDR2 SNTAGT. Written as DNA, the CDR3 is TGTGCCAGCAGTGACGGGCAGGGGGCTTATTCACCCCTCCACTTT. It specifies CASSDGQGAYSPLHF.

This chain uses TRBV13 with TRBJ1-5; TRBD1 agrees at 9 bases. Germline CDR1 PRHDT, CDR2 FYEKMQ (reference sequence). Germline trimming cut 6 bases from V and 4 bases from J; bases unmatched to any gene: 13. This CDR3 has 17 amino acids. The CDR3 bases are TGTGCCAGCAGTCTACAGGGGGCCATAGAAGGAAATCAGCCCCAGCATTTT. This translates into CASSLQGAIEGNQPQHF. Using reference TRBV13 and TRBJ1-5 for the parts outside the CDR3, the full variable domain is AAGVIQSPRHLIKEKRETATLKCYPIPRHDTVYWYQQGPGQDPQFLISFYEKMQSDKGSIPDRFSAQQFSDYHSELNMSSLELGDSALYFCASSLQGAIEGNQPQHFGDGTRLSIL.

The V call is TRBV5-1, the J call TRBJ1-1; 7 positions match TRBD1. CDR1 and CDR2 (germline): SGHRS, YFSETQ. This CDR3 is 16 amino acids long. After removal of 3 bases from V and 0 bases from J, the junction contained 8 bases not matched to a gene. The CDR3 loop reads CASSWGDTGVNTEAFF. Here the CDR3 DNA reads TGCGCCAGCAGCTGGGGGGACACAGGGGTGAACACTGAAGCTTTCTTT.

The CDR3 nucleotides read TGTGCCAGCAGCTTAGTAGCGGGGGCTGACGAGCAGTACTTC. It translates to CASSLVAGADEQYF. The chain is built from TRBV11-3 and TRBJ2-7; TRBD2 matches 9 bases. Germline CDR1 is SGHNT and CDR2 is YENEEA. CDR3 size: 14 residues. V was clipped by 1 base and J by 5 bases; unmatched bases: 3.

This clone was detected a few times. The V call is TRBV5-1, the J call TRBJ2-3; D is ambiguous. Trimming shortened V by 4 bases and J by 0 bases, and 9 bases separated the two germline ends. Germline values: CDR1 SGHRS, CDR2 YFSETQ. CDR3 length: 14 residues. In nucleotides, the CDR3 is TGCGCCAGCAGCCCCCCCGTGAGCACAGATACGCAGTATTTT. Its protein is CASSPPVSTDTQYF. Using reference TRBV5-1 and TRBJ2-3 for the parts outside the CDR3, the full variable domain is KAGVTQTPRYLIKTRGQQVTLSCSPISGHRSVSWYQQTPGQGLQFLFEYFSETQRNKGNFPGRFSGRQFSNSRSEMNVSTLELGDSALYLCASSPPVSTDTQYFGPGTRLTVL.

CDR3 loop: CASLPSGGGAWEQFF. CDR3 bases: TGTGCCAGCCTCCCCTCGGGCGGGGGGGCGTGGGAGCAGTTCTTC. This chain links TRBV5-6 with TRBJ2-1; 9 bases match TRBD2. CDR1 and CDR2 (germline): SGHDT, YYEEEE. V gave up 7 bases and J gave up 10 bases; unmatched junction bases: 15. The CDR3 sequence is 15 residues long.

V usage is TRBV2 and J usage is TRBJ2-2, with TRBD2 matching 11 bases. From germline, CDR1 is SNHLY and CDR2 FYNNEI. V dropped 10 bases and J dropped 3; count of bases not matched to a gene: 19. The CDR3 consists of 19 residues. CDR3: CATLTLGRTSGGHTGELFF. CDR3 nucleotides: TGTGCCACCCTCACCCTTGGTAGAACTAGCGGGGGTCACACCGGGGAGCTGTTTTTT.

The CDR3 DNA sequence: TGTGCCAGCAGCGCCGAGTGGGCAGGGGCCATGGGCGGCTACACCTTC. It translates to CASSAEWAGAMGGYTF. The chain links TRBV9 to TRBJ1-2; maybe TRBD1 (6 bases). CDR1 SGDLS and CDR2 YYNGEE come from the germline V gene. This CDR3 comprises 16 residues. Trimming left V 3 bases short and J 8 bases short, with 23 bases between.

The J gene is TRBJ2-1, the V gene TRBV4-2; 7 nucleotides agree with TRBD2. Per the germline V gene, CDR1 is LGHNA and CDR2 is YNFKEQ. This CDR3 has 15 residues. V was clipped by 1 base and J by 4 bases; unmatched bases: 4. The CDR3 coding sequence is TGTGCCAGCAGCCAAGGCGGGGGACGTTACAATGAGCAGTTCTTC. Its protein product is CASSQGGGRYNEQFF.

The V gene is TRBV18, the J gene TRBJ1-1; TRBD1 aligns across 7 bases. CDR3 length: 15 amino acids. Unmatched junction bases numbered 3, after V lost 1 base and J lost 1 base. Germline CDR1 reads KGHSH; CDR2 reads LQKENI. This chain's CDR3 is CASSPQGAQNTEAFF. For the CDR3, the DNA is TGTGCCAGCTCACCACAGGGGGCGCAGAACACTGAAGCTTTCTTT.

In this sample, this clone turned up a few times. The V call is TRBV18, the J call TRBJ1-2; TRBD1 might be the D (5 bases). The CDR3 is 14 residues long. Trimming took off 0 bases at V and 8 bases at J, with 13 bases between the two ends. The germline V gene has CDR1 KGHSH and CDR2 LQKENI. CDR3: CASSPPSGGWGYTF. For the CDR3, the DNA is TGTGCCAGCTCACCACCGTCGGGGGGTTGGGGCTACACCTTC.

This chain connects TRBV5-8 to TRBJ1-5; D is unclear. The germline CDR1 and CDR2 sequences are SGHTS and YDEGEE. CDR3 size: 14 residues. Deletions cut 2 bases from V and 3 bases from J, with 9 bases between. CDR3 sequence: CASSLLQNNQPQHF. The CDR3 bases are TGTGCCAGCAGCTTATTACAGAACAATCAGCCCCAGCATTTT.

This clone turned up a few times. V is TRBV25-1 and J is TRBJ2-1; perhaps TRBD2 as D (6 bases). Between the trimmed V and J ends, which lost 4 bases and 3 bases, there was a span of 10 bases. In germline, CDR1 is MGHDK, CDR2 SYGVNS. This CDR3 region has 14 residues. The CDR3 spells CASSARGFYNEQFF. The CDR3, as DNA: TGTGCCAGCAGTGCCCGGGGGTTCTACAATGAGCAGTTCTTC.